A selection of T cell receptor beta chains follows, all from one sample in a study of blood T cell repertoires in COVID-19. Sequenced by immunoSEQ multiplex PCR; TCRdb stores in-frame clones only, minus some. The data contain some 98,000 clones, roughly 82% of them singletons. Sequenced input: peripheral blood. All receptors derive from a man aged 65 to 79 with active or convalescent COVID-19. Each CDR3 is given with its conserved first and last residue. The order of the fields is V gene, CDR3 protein.

v_call: TRBV25-1; cdr3_aa: CASSGQIEQYF
v_call: TRBV6-5; cdr3_aa: CASTPGGYYNEQFF
v_call: TRBV11-3; cdr3_aa: CASSLRDRTTDTQYF
v_call: TRBV2; cdr3_aa: CASGNGMNTEAFF
v_call: TRBV3-1/TRBV3-2; cdr3_aa: CASSQIWGGSNTEAFF
v_call: TRBV6-5; cdr3_aa: CASRSTAGPQETQYF
v_call: TRBV18; cdr3_aa: CASSASGTLSPLHF
v_call: TRBV20-1; cdr3_aa: CSASQGGYEQYF
v_call: TRBV5-6; cdr3_aa: CASSLLTGSSSGNTIYF
v_call: TRBV2; cdr3_aa: CARAGKGSQETQYF
v_call: TRBV27; cdr3_aa: CASSPLAGGNEQFF
v_call: TRBV6-6; cdr3_aa: CASSPRGVSEKLFF
v_call: TRBV28; cdr3_aa: CASSSTGVDEKLFF
v_call: TRBV6-5; cdr3_aa: CASRDLPGSNQPQHF
v_call: TRBV9; cdr3_aa: CASSVEGRLGTVLRSGQFF
v_call: TRBV7-2; cdr3_aa: CASSLGGRGQPQHF
v_call: TRBV6-4; cdr3_aa: CASSLERGYEQFF
v_call: TRBV2; cdr3_aa: CASMGRANNEQFF
v_call: TRBV10-1; cdr3_aa: CASSESGAGGQETQYF
v_call: TRBV6-5; cdr3_aa: CASSYSGRERGYTF
v_call: TRBV11-2; cdr3_aa: CASSQRTGGKTQYF
v_call: TRBV6-2/TRBV6-3; cdr3_aa: CASSQGASGSTDTQYF
v_call: TRBV2; cdr3_aa: CATQAGQGSYNEQFF
v_call: TRBV7-8; cdr3_aa: CASSLGGGAVTGELFF
v_call: TRBV27; cdr3_aa: CASSTRRKDTEAFF
v_call: TRBV30; cdr3_aa: CAWSPTQGLYTF
v_call: TRBV7-9; cdr3_aa: CASELEAGQSYGYTF
v_call: TRBV29-1; cdr3_aa: CSVSHRPVDEQYF
v_call: TRBV5-6; cdr3_aa: CATRVRGIQETQYF
v_call: TRBV2; cdr3_aa: CASRGLAGAQSSYNEQFF
v_call: TRBV14; cdr3_aa: CASSSWTAGATDTQYF